This T cell receptor (beta chain) comes out of a study of neoadjuvant anti-PD-1 for oral cavity cancer. Study-level results: PBMC Gini-index clonality exceeded responders' in non-responders post-nivolumab. Pretreatment Treg/Th17 ratio correlated inversely with post-treatment tumor clonality.

Stage II-IVA oral cavity squamous cell carcinoma was new and untreated by systemic or radiation therapy. Cohort: HPV-negative, locally advanced oral cavity squamous cell carcinoma patients. To note about this clone: As yet, its antigen is unknown.

TCRdb keeps only in-frame clones here, not all; method: immunoSEQ multiplex PCR. The profile shows 14,000 or so clones, 65% of them singletons. Sequences were derived from PBMCs, sampled before nivolumab (anti-PD-1) treatment. This clonotype was sampled from a person aged 35 to 85 with oral cavity squamous cell carcinoma.

CDR3 loop: CATSRDAESYGYTF. The DNA of the CDR3 is TGTGCCACCAGCAGAGATGCAGAGTCCTATGGCTACACCTTC. This chain joins TRBV15 and TRBJ1-2; D gene unclear. Germline V gives CDR1 LNHNV, CDR2 YYDKDF (reference sequence). The CDR3 has 14 amino acids. Trimming left V 0 bases short and J 4 bases short, with 9 bases between.